This T cell receptor (beta chain) was recovered during a study of cytomegalovirus exposure and HLA in healthy donors (dated 2017 in TCRdb). For context, the study as a whole: According to an earlier analysis of 587 of the donors, some 170 million T cells yielded roughly 110 million unique TCR beta sequences and around 280 Gb of sequence data. An early release that covered about 600 HLA-typed donors contained around 300 gigabases of sequencing data and 80 million or so unique TCR sequences. Of the roughly 400 genotyped donors, roughly 76% were placed in the genetic ancestry cluster associated with self-reported Caucasian donors. The study was designed to test whether signatures of past pathogen exposure could be identified by cataloging public T cell receptors. The study used immunosequencing to profile the T cell repertoires of around 600 subjects and linked those repertoires to cytomegalovirus serostatus. Besides the first cohort of roughly 700 subjects, a separate validation cohort made up of 120 different subjects was used. To predict cytomegalovirus infection status, the study brought together high-throughput TCR immunosequencing, statistical association of individual TCRs with disease status, and machine learning. A later analysis re-analyzed previously published TCR beta repertoires from about 730 donors and added high-resolution HLA genotyping to study TCR occurrence patterns. Rather than using new phenotypic data, the later analysis identified candidate immune exposures from TCR beta sequences and from how often those sequences occurred across donors. An earlier analysis of around 540 of the donors applied high-throughput TCR beta sequencing to assess whether each TCR beta V gene segment acted as functional or pseudogenic. Alongside the repertoire data, information on donor age, sex, ethnicity and CMV serostatus was compiled. A later genetic analysis took genome-wide SNP genotypes for about 60% of the roughly 670 donors and used that subset as a discovery cohort. Every discovery cohort repertoire had been produced on one sequencing platform. HLA typing included class I and class II loci at four-digit resolution. The number of donors typed differed by locus, with roughly 620-630 for A, B, C, DRB1 and DQB1, 522 for DQA1, over 600 for DPA1, and over 400 for DPB1. A few DR-DQ haplotypes were treated as single units for association and clustering because of strong linkage in the cohort. Among some 400 genotyped donors of the cohort, an average of roughly 230,000 unique TCR beta nucleotide sequences was sequenced per donor, of which about 18% were non-productive.

The CDR3, cysteine through phenylalanine, is 15 amino acids long. Only CDR3 DNA is held: 45 bases, read in frame from base 1. Relative to germline, V is missing 6 bases and J is missing 3 bases, with 8 bases of the junction outside any gene match. CDR1 and CDR2, looked up from the germline V gene, are SNHLY and FYNNEI. On the study overall, not on this receptor specifically: Cytomegalovirus status was reported to be diagnosed by the classifier with high specificity and sensitivity in both the original and validation cohorts. Because the 87-base-pair reads could not distinguish some IMGT-functional V segments, including TRBV6-2 and TRBV6-3, those segments were excluded. CMV serostatus was the only immune exposure information available for the cohort. Most TCR sequences were seen in very few donors, while some public TCRs were found in many individuals. In a later analysis, most CMV-associated TCR beta chains were found to appear HLA-restricted, with HLA associations seemingly driven largely by CMV exposure. In a later analysis, TCR association rates were found to vary across HLA loci, with the most associated TCRs seen for DRB1 alleles and the fewest for HLA-C alleles. In an earlier analysis of around 500 of the donors, most TCR beta V segments appeared in productive rearrangements about 87% or about 30% of the time, broadly matching IMGT annotations. A further reported finding was that TCR beta sequences accurately predicted the HLA-A and HLA-B alleles for most subjects in the first cohort. V-gene and J-gene trimming of TCR beta chains was associated with a missense DCLRE1C variant in a later genetic analysis, and the association was replicated in an independent cohort. The presence/absence analyses assumed that sequencing depth was roughly uniform across donors, and that assumption may not be true. It was suggested by the authors that the approach could potentially be generalized to other disease states and immunological phenotypes. The earlier analysis of fewer than 750 of the donors excluded over 15 rarely observed V segments, including chromosome 9 orphons, because counts were too low. In a later analysis, HLA-associated TCR beta chains showed more clonal expansion and lower generation probabilities than non-associated chains that were equally common. HLA typing was unavailable for some donors at each locus, so association tests used only the typed subset. In the study, some 180 TCR beta chains were listed as associated with cytomegalovirus. Several of the top co-occurrence clusters appeared to be linked to parvovirus B19, influenza, CMV and Epstein-Barr virus, according to a later analysis. Strong co-occurrence of HLA alleles, especially DR and DQ, made assigning TCR associations to individual alleles difficult. Only TCR beta chains were sequenced in this cohort, and the absence of alpha or paired-chain data limited detectable features. A cluster of highly shared sequence variants was judged likely to represent a technical artifact of the sequencing pipeline. In a later genetic analysis, fewer N-insertions in productive TCRs were reported among donors in an Asian-associated ancestry cluster than the roughly 700-donor mean. A few of the identified cytomegalovirus-associated TCR beta chains were confirmed in vitro to be specific for cytomegalovirus antigens. In a later analysis, some 17,000 TCR beta sequences were associated with specific HLA alleles at a false discovery rate of 0.05. Linkage disequilibrium might explain the correlated functional status among segregating V segments, but an unknown experimental factor could not be ruled out.

A remark on this clone: Its antigen remains unidentified. No per-base quality is available; no much larger clone lies one base away.

The cohort comprised 670 or so healthy bone marrow donors. All cohort members were sampled while nominally healthy, although unrecorded immune exposures were likely present. The donor tested CMV seropositive and was one of the 289 seropositive cohort members. Every donor gave a peripheral blood sample, and the peripheral blood mononuclear cells from that sample were used for TCR beta sequencing. The Qiagen DNeasy Blood Extraction Kit was used to extract genomic DNA from the blood cell samples. Receptor libraries were prepared by the immunoSEQ multiplex PCR assay. For the multiplex PCR, a mixture combining 60 forward primers for TCR Vbeta segments and 13 reverse primers for TCR Jbeta segments was used. The CDR3 region of rearranged TCR beta genes was amplified from genomic DNA with a multiplex PCR assay. The amplified TCR beta libraries were sequenced on the Illumina HiSeq System as 87-base-pair reads. Concerning the study's data processing: A later analysis tallied 80 million to 95 million unique TCR beta chains across the 600 to 700 repertoires, and approximately 9.9 million of those chains were shared by two or more donors. Raw reads were error-corrected and collapsed into unique sequences by a nearest-neighbor algorithm in which closely related sequences were merged to remove PCR and sequencing errors. V, D and J gene segments were assigned by aligning CDR3 sequences to IMGT reference sequences. For a sequence to be retained, a match of at least six nucleotides was required to both a V gene segment and a J gene segment. A rearrangement was called productive if the CDR3 had no stop codons and remained in frame with V and J, and every other rearrangement was called non-productive. CDR3 was defined by IMGT convention, running from the second conserved V-encoded cysteine to the conserved J-encoded phenylalanine. The earlier analysis of approximately 500 of the donors excluded sequences that lacked an unambiguous match to a single V gene segment. In an earlier analysis of some 590 of the donors, V segments were called functional above 56.7% productive rearrangements and were called segregating when the between-donor standard deviation exceeded 5%. A statistical classification framework was built for diagnosing cytomegalovirus status from the catalog of TCR beta chain sequences. In a later analysis, TCR nucleotide sequences were compared against IMGT/GENE-DB human TR gene sequences so that V and J genes could be assigned. The TCRdist pipeline was used in a later analysis to assign CDR3 sequences and most-parsimonious VDJ recombination scenarios. In a later analysis, each TCR beta chain was defined by its CDR3 amino acid sequence together with its V-gene family, and reads without a unique V-gene family were excluded. As a way to deal with suspected cross-contamination and a sequencing artifact, a later analysis dropped 592 nucleotide sequences that were highly shared and had low generation probability. In a later analysis, a clonal expansion index for each public chain was calculated from normalized within-repertoire ranks of inferred template counts. A later analysis computed generation probabilities with a VDJ recombination model fitted to out-of-frame rearrangements, and checked the results against IGoR. A later analysis scored TCR-TCR, TCR-HLA and TCR-CMV co-occurrence with hypergeometric tests, applying a repertoire-size bias correction to TCR pairs. A later analysis estimated false discovery rates by permuting HLA or CMV assignments 20 times. A later analysis grouped co-occurring TCRs with DBSCAN, adding TCRdist sequence similarity when clustering within HLA-allele-positive subsets. Repertoires with fewer than 30,000 or more than 120,000 public chains were left out of co-occurrence clustering, as were about five repertoires with anomalous nucleotide sharing. Here the immuneACCESS table is served through TCRdb, limited to in-frame sequences with V and J called. Missing clones are a known gap in these copies; in checked studies unresolved V genes cover under half, and the rest lacks a known reason. For V, J and clone size, that table is used; D and trimming come from the DNA. This sample gives about 150,000 clones in total; approximately 80% of them show up just once. Together, the top ten hold 3.1% of the sample.

The sequenced material came from PBMCs. In this chain, TRBV2 is recombined with TRBJ2-7; a stretch of 10 junction bases matches TRBD2. The source of this sequence is a woman aged 45-59 years in good health and CMV-seropositive. CDR3 loop: CASSLSSGRDYEQYF. In nucleotide form, the sequence is TGTGCCAGCAGCCTATCTAGCGGGAGAGACTACGAGCAGTACTTC.